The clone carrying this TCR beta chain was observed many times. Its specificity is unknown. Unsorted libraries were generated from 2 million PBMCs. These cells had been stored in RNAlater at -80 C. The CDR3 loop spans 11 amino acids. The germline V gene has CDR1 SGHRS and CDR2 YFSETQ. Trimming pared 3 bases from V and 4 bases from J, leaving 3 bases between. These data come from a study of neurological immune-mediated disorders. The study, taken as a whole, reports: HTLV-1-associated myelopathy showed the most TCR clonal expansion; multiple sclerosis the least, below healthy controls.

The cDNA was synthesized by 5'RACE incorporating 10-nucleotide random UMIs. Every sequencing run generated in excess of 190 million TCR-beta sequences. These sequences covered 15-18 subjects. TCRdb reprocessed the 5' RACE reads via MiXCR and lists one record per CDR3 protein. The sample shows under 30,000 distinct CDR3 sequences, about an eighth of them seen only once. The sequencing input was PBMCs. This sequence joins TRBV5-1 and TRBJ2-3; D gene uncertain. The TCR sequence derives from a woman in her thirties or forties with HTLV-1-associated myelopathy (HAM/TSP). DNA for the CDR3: TGCGCCAGCAGCTCCGCAGATACGCAGTATTTT. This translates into CASSSADTQYF.